One T cell receptor beta chain is described in this entry. This record belongs to a study of T-cell reconstitution after alpha-beta-depleted transplantation in children. As it was prepared, the TCRbeta library received unique molecular identifiers. One entry per CDR3 protein, called by TCRdb with MiXCR from the PCR reads. The sample yields 500,000 or so distinct CDR3 sequences, approximately 32% seen once. This receptor was identified in a human donor who donated a stem cell graft to a child with aplastic anemia. The input for sequencing was PBMCs from the stem cell graft donor, taken from the stem cell graft.

CDR3 residues: CASSERGGAPNQPQHF. In nucleotides, the CDR3 is TGTGCCAGCAGTGAACGTGGAGGGGCTCCGAATCAGCCCCAGCATTTT. This chain links TRBV25-1 with TRBJ1-5, with D possibly being TRBD1 (5 bases). V lost 2 bases, J lost 4 bases, and 15 bases lay in between. CDR1 is MGHDK, CDR2 SYGVNS, per germline. This CDR3 is 16 amino acids long. Full variable domain (rest looked up from reference TRBV25-1 and TRBJ1-5): EADIYQTPRYLVIGTGKKITLECSQTMGHDKMYWYQQDPGMELHLIHYSYGVNSTEKGDLSSESTVSRIRTEHFPLTLESARPSHTSQYLCASSERGGAPNQPQHFGDGTRLSIL.